This TCR beta chain stems from a study of a mutant IDH1 vaccine in newly diagnosed glioma. About the research overall: Among treated patients, approximately 60% were male and roughly 38% female, and mean age was approximately 40 years. The therapy given earlier, which was standard therapy, consisted of radiotherapy, temozolomide, or both, and most of the patients received both.

V was clipped by 0 bases and J by 2 bases, with 11 bases between them. The CDR3 runs 15 residues. Per the germline V gene, CDR1 is WSHSY and CDR2 is SAAADI. The time point: week 47, end of study. The vaccine gave 300 ug of a 20-mer mutant IDH1 peptide subcutaneously per dose. Patients in the study were vaccinated eight times, receiving shots in weeks 1, 3, 5, 7, 11, 15, 19 and 23. About this clone: The antigen is not known.

General observations from the study: Top peripheral T cell clonotype shifts appeared unrelated to pseudoprogression.

The data were produced by immunoSEQ multiplex PCR, yet TCRdb's version contains in-frame clones alone and is incomplete. The sample contains tens of thousands of clones, about 80% of which appear only once. This receptor was taken from a man aged 18 to 30 with glioma. Some clones in this sample may be carry-over from other donors' samples. Sequencing used PBMCs, obtained from a glioma patient whose treatment included an IDH1 peptide vaccine. The rearrangement links TRBV10-2 to TRBJ2-7; D call uncertain. The CDR3 sequence is CASSESVPQAYEQYF. In DNA, the CDR3 is TGCGCCAGCAGTGAGTCGGTCCCCCAGGCCTACGAGCAGTACTTC.